These 21 T cell receptor beta chains originate from one sample sequenced in a study of shared clonotypes between healthy human individuals. The data were produced by immunoSEQ multiplex PCR, yet TCRdb's version contains in-frame clones alone and is incomplete. The sample includes about 2.1 million clones, around 95% of them seen just once. Terminally differentiated effector memory CD45RA+ cells were left out of the naive CD8 fraction, which was CD45RO-negative and positively selected for CCR7. The sequenced sample consisted of naive CD8+ T cells from PBMCs. The source of these receptors is a man aged 18-30 years in good health. Some clones in this sample may be carry-over from other donors' samples.

A remark on this clone: A junction end diverges from the germline sequence, so it may reflect a read error. The chain is built from TRBV6-6 and TRBJ1-1; 9 bases are a match to TRBD1. The CDR3 has 14 amino acids. Germline V gives CDR1 MNHNY, CDR2 SVGAGI (reference sequence). In DNA, the CDR3 is TGTGCCAGCAGACCCGGGACAGGGAACTCTGAAGCTTTCTTT. Translation: CASRPGTGNSEAFF.

V usage is TRBV14 and J usage is TRBJ2-5; D not certain. This CDR3 is 14 amino acids long. Between the trimmed V and J ends, which lost 1 base and 2 bases, there was a span of 8 bases. Germline V CDR1 and CDR2: SGHDN, FVKESK. Here the CDR3 reads CASSQVEYQETQYF. Here the CDR3 DNA reads TGTGCCAGCAGCCAAGTGGAGTATCAAGAGACCCAGTACTTC.

This chain links TRBV7-9 with TRBJ1-1; no firm D call. Between the trimmed V and J ends, which lost 3 bases and 7 bases, there was a span of 9 bases. Germline-derived CDR1 and CDR2 are SEHNR and FQNEAQ (reference sequence). This CDR3 has 12 amino acids. The DNA for the CDR3 is TGTGCCAGCAGCTTCGGGGAAAGTGAAGCTTTCTTT. Translation: CASSFGESEAFF. The variable domain in full, with the rest retrieved from reference TRBV7-9 and TRBJ1-1, is DTGVSQNPRHKITKRGQNVTFRCDPISEHNRLYWYRQTLGQGPEFLTYFQNEAQLEKSRLLSDRFSAERPKGSFSTLEIQRTEQGDSAMYLCASSFGESEAFFGQGTRLTVV.

About this clone: Other nucleotide sequences from this sample produce the same CDR3. The chain has TRBV9 and TRBJ2-1, with D possibly being TRBD1 (5 bases). The germline V and J ends were trimmed by 3 bases and 0 bases, with 10 bases remaining between them. CDR1 and CDR2 from the germline V gene are SGDLS and YYNGEE. This CDR3 comprises 15 residues. DNA of the CDR3: TGTGCCAGCAGCGCGGACACCTCCTCCTACAATGAGCAGTTCTTC. Translated, it gives CASSADTSSYNEQFF.

This clone has only one observation. V usage is TRBV4-1 and J usage is TRBJ2-7, with 12 nucleotides matching TRBD1. V lost 1 base to trimming and J lost 4 bases; unmatched junction nucleotides: 5. This CDR3 contains 16 residues. Germline V lookup: CDR1 MGHRA, CDR2 YSYEKL. The CDR3 reads CASSQVRDRGPYEQYF. For the CDR3, the DNA is TGCGCCAGCAGCCAAGTTCGGGACAGGGGGCCGTACGAGCAGTACTTC.

The V and J genes are TRBV7-8 and TRBJ2-3; D is unresolved. Germline assignment: CDR1 SGHVS and CDR2 FQNEAQ. Trimming shortened V by 2 bases and J by 0 bases, and 9 bases separated the two germline ends. This CDR3 contains 15 residues. The CDR3 sequence is CASSLYWGSTDTQYF. Written as DNA, the CDR3 is TGTGCCAGCAGCTTATATTGGGGTAGCACAGATACGCAGTATTTT.

This chain connects TRBV27 to TRBJ2-3, with D unclear. There are 17 residues in the CDR3. With 6 bases removed from V and 2 bases from J, the gap between germline ends came to 21 bases. Germline CDR1 and CDR2: MNHEY and SMNVEV (reference sequence). CDR3 amino acids: CASSPRLSLGLTDTQYF. The CDR3 region has the DNA TGTGCCAGCAGCCCCCGACTCTCATTAGGGCTCACAGATACGCAGTATTTT.

The V call is TRBV5-1, the J call TRBJ1-5; D remains unclear. The CDR3 consists of 13 residues. CDR1 and CDR2 (germline): SGHRS, YFSETQ. Deletions cut 1 base from V and 6 bases from J, with 8 bases between. The CDR3 sequence is CASSLFGGQPQHF. The CDR3 DNA reads TGCGCCAGCAGCTTGTTTGGAGGTCAGCCCCAGCATTTT. The entire variable domain, with the rest obtained from reference TRBV5-1 and TRBJ1-5, is as follows: KAGVTQTPRYLIKTRGQQVTLSCSPISGHRSVSWYQQTPGQGLQFLFEYFSETQRNKGNFPGRFSGRQFSNSRSEMNVSTLELGDSALYLCASSLFGGQPQHFGDGTRLSIL.

This chain links TRBV2 with TRBJ2-3; 8 nucleotides align to TRBD1. The J segment lost 2 bases and the V segment lost 4 bases, leaving 5 bases of the junction unmatched. In germline, CDR1 is SNHLY, CDR2 FYNNEI. The CDR3 runs 15 residues. In DNA form, the CDR3 reads TGTGCCAGCAGTGTAGGCAGGGGGCTCACAGATACGCAGTATTTT. This translates into CASSVGRGLTDTQYF.

V is TRBV5-1 and J is TRBJ1-6; maybe TRBD1 (5 bases). From germline, CDR1 is SGHRS and CDR2 YFSETQ. This CDR3 comprises 15 residues. V lost 6 bases to trimming and J lost 6 bases, with 16 bases between them. The CDR3 nucleotides read TGCGCCAGCACCGAGGAGGCAGGGTTTAATTCACCCCTCCACTTT. This encodes CASTEEAGFNSPLHF.

The J gene is TRBJ1-2, the V gene TRBV5-1, with D unresolved. Germline CDR1 and CDR2: SGHRS and YFSETQ. V lost 0 bases to trimming and J lost 3 bases, with 15 bases between them. The CDR3 contains 16 residues. The CDR3 loop is CASSLAGAGDYYGYTF. The CDR3 nucleotides read TGCGCCAGCAGCTTGGCGGGTGCGGGTGATTACTATGGCTACACCTTC.

The J gene is TRBJ2-1, the V gene TRBV7-9; possibly TRBD2 for D (7 bases). Germline V gene data show CDR1 as SEHNR and CDR2 as FQNEAQ (reference sequence). The germline V and J ends were trimmed by 5 bases and 7 bases, with 18 bases remaining between them. This CDR3 has 15 amino acids. CDR3 sequence (DNA): TGTGCCAGCAGCCCCCATGACGGGGGGCGGAATGAGCAGTTCTTC. Translating it yields CASSPHDGGRNEQFF.

The chain carries TRBV5-1 and TRBJ2-7; TRBD1 matches 8 bases. The germline V gene has CDR1 SGHRS and CDR2 YFSETQ. V lost 3 bases and J lost 2; bases outside the gene matches: 10. CDR3 length equals 16 residues. The CDR3 spells CASSWTLDRVPYEQYF. As DNA, the CDR3 is TGCGCCAGCAGCTGGACACTGGACAGGGTCCCCTACGAGCAGTACTTC.

The rearrangement links TRBV5-1 to TRBJ2-2, with a weak D call TRBD2 (6 bases). V lost 6 bases to trimming and J lost 6 bases, with 12 bases between them. This CDR3 spans 13 amino acids. Germline V gene lookup returns CDR1 SGHRS and CDR2 YFSETQ. The CDR3 here is CASTPPGAGELFF. The CDR3 DNA follows: TGCGCCAGCACCCCTCCGGGAGCCGGGGAGCTGTTTTTT.

The chain has TRBV23-1 and TRBJ2-6; D is uncertain. TRBV23-1 is treated as an ORF (open reading frame) with a function not yet certain. V gave up 3 bases and J gave up 1 base, with 16 bases separating them. The CDR3 consists of 18 residues. CDR3 in amino acids: CASSQPFLGLSGANVLTF. As DNA, the CDR3 is TGCGCCAGCAGTCAGCCCTTCCTAGGGTTATCTGGGGCCAACGTCCTGACTTTC.

The J gene is TRBJ1-4, the V gene TRBV7-9; D is uncertain. This CDR3 has 15 amino acids. The germline V gene has CDR1 SEHNR and CDR2 FQNEAQ (reference sequence). Trimming removed 6 bases at V and 3 bases at J, with 14 bases between. DNA of the CDR3: TGTGCCAGCAGGGCAACGGAGGCGGCTAATGAAAAACTGTTTTTT. This sequence encodes CASRATEAANEKLFF.

The gene calls are TRBV19 and TRBJ2-2; 10 bases are a match to TRBD2. Germline V gene sequence: CDR1 LNHDA, CDR2 SQIVND (reference sequence). CDR3 length equals 16 residues. V lost 3 bases, J lost 7 bases, and 8 bases stayed unmatched. CDR3 in DNA: TGTGCCAGTAGTATTGTGCCTAGCGGGAGTAACGGGGAGCTGTTTTTT. Its translation is CASSIVPSGSNGELFF. Full variable domain (outside the CDR3, taken from reference TRBV19 and TRBJ2-2): DGGITQSPKYLFRKEGQNVTLSCEQNLNHDAMYWYRQDPGQGLRLIYYSQIVNDFQKGDIAEGYSVSREKKESFPLTVTSAQKNPTAFYLCASSIVPSGSNGELFFGEGSRLTVL.

V and J are TRBV5-1 and TRBJ2-1; maybe TRBD2 (6 bases). Germline CDR1 reads SGHRS; CDR2 reads YFSETQ. The CDR3 totals 12 residues. Trimming left V 7 bases short and J 7 bases short, with 12 bases between. The CDR3, as DNA: TGCGCCAGCGGTCTAGCGTCGAATGAGCAGTTCTTC. Translation gives CASGLASNEQFF.

The V gene is TRBV27, the J gene TRBJ2-2; 7 bases are a match to TRBD2. The germline V gene has CDR1 MNHEY and CDR2 SMNVEV (reference sequence). V dropped 5 bases and J dropped 3; count of bases not matched to a gene: 9. This CDR3 is 16 amino acids long. The CDR3 coding sequence is TGTGCCAGCAGTCCATGGCGGGAGCGTGACACCGGGGAGCTGTTTTTT. Encoded protein: CASSPWRERDTGELFF.

The chain combines TRBV5-5 with TRBJ1-5, with a possible D match to TRBD1 (6 bases). The V end was cut by 1 base, the J end by 4 bases, with 12 bases between. CDR1 and CDR2 from the germline V gene are SGHKS and YYEKEE (reference sequence). The CDR3 sequence is 15 residues long. CDR3 region: CASSLWADSNQPQHF. Here the CDR3 DNA reads TGTGCCAGCAGCTTGTGGGCGGACAGTAATCAGCCCCAGCATTTT.

The chain is built from TRBV6-5 and TRBJ2-1, with D perhaps TRBD2 (5 bases). The CDR3 extends over 14 amino acids. Trimming stripped 5 bases from V and 7 bases from J, with 15 bases between. The germline V gene has CDR1 MNHEY and CDR2 SVGAGI. The CDR3 coding sequence is TGTGCCAGCAGTCCCTCGGGATCGGGGAATGAGCAGTTCTTC. As protein: CASSPSGSGNEQFF.